This TCR beta chain was sequenced in a study of T cells in Graves' hyperthyroidism and ophthalmopathy. This clonotype occurred many times. The junction departs from germline at one end; a sequencing error may be responsible. The CDR3 consists of 14 residues. Researchers amplified the TCR beta CDR3 regions from RNA transcripts. A first-round RT-PCR of the TCR CDR3 used the HTBI primer set. One entry per CDR3 protein results from TCRdb running MiXCR on the multiplex PCR reads. The sample has about 160,000 distinct CDR3 sequences; 9.4% are singletons. Any patient presenting with uncontrolled infection, other autoimmune disease, pregnancy or lactation was left out. When hyperthyroidism was first diagnosed, the blood sample was taken, preceding any ophthalmopathy symptoms.

The sequence derives from a woman aged 18-29 years with Graves' hyperthyroidism that later progressed to Graves' ophthalmopathy. The J gene is TRBJ2-7, the V gene TRBV12-3 or TRBV12-4; possibly TRBD2 for D (5 bases). Material: blood. The CDR3 sequence is CTSSFEGSSYEQYF. The CDR3 bases are TGTACCAGCAGTTTTGAAGGGAGCTCCTACGAGCAGTACTTC.